Below are 27 T cell receptor beta chains sequenced from a single sample in a study of CD8 T cells in Susac syndrome. Reverse transcription of about 0.5 to 1 ug RNA was carried out with random hexamers. TCRdb passed the immunoSEQ multiplex PCR reads through MiXCR, listing each CDR3 protein once. The table includes fewer than 85,000 distinct CDR3 sequences, just under 95% detected once. The specimen was CD8+ T cells from PBMCs. The origin of the receptors is a human donor with Susac syndrome.

The chain has TRBV9 and TRBJ2-1; perhaps TRBD1 as D (6 bases). The germline V gene has CDR1 SGDLS and CDR2 YYNGEE. This CDR3 is 12 amino acids long. The germline V and J ends were trimmed by 4 bases and 9 bases, with 11 bases remaining between them. DNA for the CDR3: TGTGCCAGCAGCCAGAGGGGGTCTGAGCAGTTCTTC. It specifies CASSQRGSEQFF. The variable domain in full, with the rest retrieved from reference TRBV9 and TRBJ2-1, is DSGVTQTPKHLITATGQRVTLRCSPRSGDLSVYWYQQSLDQGLQFLIQYYNGEERAKGNILERFSAQQFPDLHSELNLSSLELGDSALYFCASSQRGSEQFFGPGTRLTVL.

The V and J genes are TRBV15 and TRBJ2-5, with 8 bases fitting TRBD2. The CDR3 totals 18 residues. Losses at the gene ends were 0 bases for V and 5 bases for J; bases not matched to a gene: 14. Germline-derived CDR1 and CDR2 are LNHNV and YYDKDF (reference sequence). The CDR3 sequence: CATSREELADPRGETQYF. DNA for the CDR3: TGTGCCACCAGCAGAGAAGAACTAGCGGATCCGCGAGGGGAGACCCAGTACTTC.

The rearrangement joins TRBV14 to TRBJ2-3, with TRBD2 matching 11 bases. The CDR3 has 18 residues. Germline V gene sequence: CDR1 SGHDN, CDR2 FVKESK. The V gene end was trimmed by 0 bases and the J gene end by 3 bases; junction bases not matched to a gene: 8. CDR3 region: CASSQDPRLAGRTDTQYF. CDR3 in DNA: TGTGCCAGCAGCCAAGACCCCAGACTAGCGGGAAGGACAGATACGCAGTATTTT.

A single count supports this clonotype. V is TRBV5-6 and J is TRBJ2-7; D ambiguous. CDR1 and CDR2 from the germline V gene are SGHDT and YYEEEE. The V and J ends lost 0 bases and 1 base respectively, with 8 bases between them. The CDR3 has 14 residues. The CDR3 loop is CASSLGIGSYEQYF. The DNA for the CDR3 is TGTGCCAGCAGCTTGGGTATCGGATCCTACGAGCAGTACTTC.

This chain uses TRBV30 with TRBJ2-7; D might be TRBD2 (5 bases). The germline CDR1 and CDR2 sequences are GTSNPN and SVGIG (reference sequence). There are 12 residues in the CDR3. Trimming removed 3 bases at V and 2 bases at J, with 8 bases between. The CDR3, as DNA: TGTGCCTGGAGCGCCGGGACCTACGAGCAGTACTTC. Encoded protein: CAWSAGTYEQYF.

The V call is TRBV6-1, the J call TRBJ2-5; weak D call: TRBD2 (6 bases). The germline gives CDR1 MNHNS, CDR2 SASEGT. CDR3 length: 15 amino acids. V was clipped by 2 bases and J by 5 bases, with 15 bases between them. CDR3 DNA: TGTGCCAGCAGTGAAATCGTTGCGGGATGGGAGACCCAGTACTTC. Protein: CASSEIVAGWETQYF.

The rearrangement links TRBV6-2 or TRBV6-3 to TRBJ2-2; D is ambiguous. CDR3 length: 12 residues. The V end was cut by 5 bases, the J end by 1 base, with 2 bases between. Germline V lookup: CDR1 MNHEY, CDR2 SVGEGT. This CDR3 is CASSLNTGELFF. The CDR3 region has the DNA TGTGCCAGCAGTCTGAACACCGGGGAGCTGTTTTTT.

The chain uses TRBV27 and TRBJ2-3, with D possibly matching TRBD2 (5 bases). Germline values: CDR1 MNHEY, CDR2 SMNVEV (reference sequence). The V end was cut by 6 bases, the J end by 2 bases, with 12 bases between. The CDR3 is made up of 14 amino acids. In DNA form, the CDR3 reads TGTGCCAGCAGCACTGGACTGAACACAGATACGCAGTATTTT. Translation gives CASSTGLNTDTQYF.

The gene calls are TRBV13 and TRBJ2-7; possibly TRBD1 for D (5 bases). V gave up 5 bases and J gave up 3 bases, with 11 bases separating them. The CDR3 contains 13 residues. The V gene's germline CDR1 is PRHDT and CDR2 FYEKMQ (reference sequence). CDR3 DNA: TGTGCCAGCAGCCCTGGACAAAACTACGAGCAGTACTTC. Its protein is CASSPGQNYEQYF.

J is TRBJ1-2 and V is TRBV2; 9 bases agree with TRBD1. CDR1 is SNHLY and CDR2 is FYNNEI in the germline V gene. The trim removed 5 bases at V and 8 bases at J, leaving 18 bases unmatched. This CDR3 is 17 amino acids long. DNA for the CDR3: TGTGCCAGCAGTCCAACCGCCGACAGGGGGGCTTTGGGAGGCTACACCTTC. Its protein is CASSPTADRGALGGYTF.

The sample holds one count of this clonotype. V usage is TRBV7-9 and J usage is TRBJ2-7; D is ambiguous. Germline V gene data show CDR1 as SEHNR and CDR2 as FQNEAQ (reference sequence). The CDR3 totals 13 residues. V was shortened by 2 bases and J by 3 bases, with 8 bases between the two germline ends. This CDR3 is CASSLSDFYEQYF. CDR3 sequence (DNA): TGTGCCAGCAGCTTATCAGATTTCTACGAGCAGTACTTC.

V gene TRBV29-1 combines with J gene TRBJ2-7; a possible D gene is TRBD2 (6 bases). CDR1 and CDR2 from the germline V gene are SQVTM and ANQGSEA. V lost 7 bases and J 3 bases, leaving 22 bases between the germline ends. This CDR3 region has 15 residues. The chain's CDR3 is CSANFAGTPYYEQYF. Here the CDR3 DNA reads TGCAGCGCTAACTTCGCCGGGACTCCCTACTACGAGCAGTACTTC.

CDR3 DNA: TGCAGTGCGCGGACTACTTCCTACAATGAGCAGTTCTTC. It codes for CSARTTSYNEQFF. The gene calls are TRBV20-1 and TRBJ2-1; D might be TRBD2 (6 bases). Germline CDR1 and CDR2: DFQATT and SNEGSKA (reference sequence). The CDR3 loop spans 13 amino acids. The V gene lost 6 bases and the J gene lost 1 base, with 10 bases spanning the gap.

This sequence joins TRBV4-2 and TRBJ1-5; 9 nucleotides align to TRBD1. The CDR3 sequence is 17 residues long. The V segment lost 0 bases and the J segment 2 bases; nucleotides outside the gene matches: 5. Germline CDR1 reads LGHNA; CDR2 reads YNFKEQ. CDR3 sequence reads: CASSQDPDRGGNQPQHF. Written as DNA, the CDR3 is TGTGCCAGCAGCCAAGATCCGGACAGGGGAGGCAATCAGCCCCAGCATTTT.

This rearrangement joins TRBV27 to TRBJ1-2, with 12 positions matching TRBD1. The CDR3 extends over 14 amino acids. CDR1 and CDR2 (germline): MNHEY, SMNVEV (reference sequence). J was trimmed by 4 bases and V by 4 bases; bases with no gene match: 1. The CDR3 DNA reads TGTGCCAGCAGTTCGGGACAGGGGGCCTATGGCTACACCTTC. It specifies CASSSGQGAYGYTF.

The chain combines TRBV2 with TRBJ1-5, with 7 bases that match TRBD1. The CDR3 loop spans 15 amino acids. V gave up 6 bases and J gave up 5 bases; unmatched junction bases: 10. The V gene's germline CDR1 is SNHLY and CDR2 FYNNEI. CDR3 in amino acids: CASSETGTDYQPQHF. The CDR3 DNA sequence: TGTGCCAGCAGCGAGACCGGGACAGATTATCAGCCCCAGCATTTT.

This chain uses TRBV11-2 with TRBJ2-1; 9 nucleotides align to TRBD2. Trimming removed 0 bases from V and 4 bases from J; junction bases left unmatched: 13. CDR1 is SGHAT and CDR2 is FQNNGV in the germline V gene. The CDR3 loop spans 19 amino acids. Here the CDR3 reads CASSLDPVSGSEIYNEQFF. In DNA form, the CDR3 reads TGTGCCAGCAGCTTAGATCCGGTTAGCGGGAGTGAAATATACAATGAGCAGTTCTTC.

This CDR3 reads CASEGDGTEAFF. The CDR3 DNA follows: TGTGCCTCAGAAGGGGATGGGACTGAAGCTTTCTTT. The chain employs TRBV5-6 and TRBJ1-1; perhaps TRBD1 as D (5 bases). From germline, CDR1 is SGHDT and CDR2 YYEEEE. The V end lost 10 bases, the J end lost 5 bases, and 15 bases lay between the germline ends. The CDR3 covers 12 residues. Together with reference TRBV5-6 and TRBJ1-1, the CDR3 gives the full variable domain: DAGVTQSPTHLIKTRGQQVTLRCSPKSGHDTVSWYQQALGQGPQFIFQYYEEEERQRGNFPDRFSGHQFPNYSSELNVNALLLGDSALYLCASEGDGTEAFFGQGTRLTVV.

The V call is TRBV4-1, the J call TRBJ2-5; 8 bases fit TRBD1. Per germline, CDR1 MGHRA and CDR2 YSYEKL. The J segment lost 5 bases and the V segment lost 1 base, leaving 6 bases of the junction unmatched. This CDR3 spans 15 amino acids. CDR3 sequence: CASSQGQGAGETQYF. The CDR3 DNA reads TGCGCCAGCAGCCAAGGTCAGGGGGCTGGGGAGACCCAGTACTTC.

The chain's CDR3 is CASGPGLNTEAFF. The CDR3 DNA reads as TGTGCCAGTGGGCCAGGGTTGAACACTGAAGCTTTCTTT. V gene TRBV19 combines with J gene TRBJ1-1, with a weak D call TRBD1 (5 bases). Per the germline V gene, CDR1 is LNHDA and CDR2 is SQIVND (reference sequence). V lost 8 bases, J lost 0 bases, and 10 bases lay in between. The CDR3 length is 13 residues.

This chain uses TRBV11-1 with TRBJ2-1; no clear D. Trimming left V 1 base short and J 7 bases short, with 14 bases between. CDR3 length: 15 amino acids. Looked up from germline, CDR1 is SGHAT and CDR2 is FQDESV (reference sequence). The CDR3 nucleotides are TGTGCCAGCAGCTTAGGTCGGGCGGCAGCGAATGAGCAGTTCTTC. This codes for CASSLGRAAANEQFF.

V gene TRBV5-6 combines with J gene TRBJ2-3; unclear D gene. The germline gives CDR1 SGHDT, CDR2 YYEEEE. The CDR3 spans 13 residues. V was clipped by 6 bases and J by 2 bases, with 10 bases between them. The CDR3, as DNA: TGTGCCAGCACTTCCTCGACCACAGATACGCAGTATTTT. It codes for CASTSSTTDTQYF.

The chain combines TRBV5-5 with TRBJ1-2, with 7 bases aligning to TRBD1. In germline, CDR1 is SGHKS, CDR2 YYEKEE (reference sequence). V dropped 0 bases and J dropped 7; count of bases not matched to a gene: 6. The CDR3 is 14 amino acids. The DNA for the CDR3 is TGTGCCAGCAGCTTGGGCACAGGGGACTTTGGCTACACCTTC. It yields the protein CASSLGTGDFGYTF.

This clonotype has just one count. The gene calls are TRBV19 and TRBJ2-7; perhaps TRBD2 as D (6 bases). The V gene's germline CDR1 is LNHDA and CDR2 SQIVND (reference sequence). V lost 10 bases, J lost 4 bases, and 23 bases lay in between. The CDR3 covers 15 residues. In DNA, the CDR3 is TGTGCCACCGGGGGTCCACGGACTTGGCCATACGAGCAGTACTTC. This gives the protein CATGGPRTWPYEQYF.

V gene TRBV6-5 combines with J gene TRBJ2-5, with 7 positions matching TRBD2. Germline V gives CDR1 MNHEY, CDR2 SVGAGI. This CDR3 contains 13 residues. V was pared by 2 bases and J by 4 bases, with 1 base of the junction left unmatched. The DNA of the CDR3 is TGTGCCAGCAGTTACAGGGAGGGAGAGACCCAGTACTTC. Protein product: CASSYREGETQYF.

This clonotype was recorded a few times. The genes are TRBV6-1 and TRBJ2-5; the D gene is possibly TRBD1 (8 bases). The CDR3 loop spans 15 amino acids. Trimming left V 3 bases short and J 2 bases short, with 13 bases between. Germline CDR1 is MNHNS and CDR2 is SASEGT. The CDR3 bases are TGTGCCAGCAGTGAGCTACAGGGGGGGCAAGAGACCCAGTACTTC. Encoded protein: CASSELQGGQETQYF.

This chain joins TRBV4-3 and TRBJ2-7; D not certain. The CDR3 totals 15 residues. The V gene lost 5 bases and the J gene lost 5 bases, with 19 bases spanning the gap. The germline gives CDR1 LGHNA, CDR2 YSLEER. Here the CDR3 reads CASSASWGLANEQYF. The CDR3 DNA reads TGCGCCAGCAGCGCATCATGGGGATTGGCTAACGAGCAGTACTTC.